The present entry profiles one T cell receptor beta chain with its context. Use of 60 Vbeta and 13 Jbeta primers characterized the PCR. The data were produced by immunoSEQ multiplex PCR, yet TCRdb's version contains in-frame clones alone and is incomplete. The repertoire holds approximately 150,000 clones, over 70% seen once, with approximately 3% in the top ten. The data were taken from a study of cytomegalovirus exposure and HLA in healthy donors. The sequence derives from a male donor in good health and CMV-seronegative. Sequencing was carried out using PBMCs.

The CDR3 reads CASSETGKETQYF. CDR3 DNA: TGTGCCAGCAGTGAAACAGGGAAGGAGACCCAGTACTTC. The gene calls are TRBV2 and TRBJ2-5; weak D call: TRBD1 (6 bases). The germline gives CDR1 SNHLY, CDR2 FYNNEI. Trimming left V 2 bases short and J 5 bases short, with 9 bases between. CDR3 length equals 13 residues. Complete variable domain (other parts from reference TRBV2 and TRBJ2-5): EPEVTQTPSHQVTQMGQEVILRCVPISNHLYFYWYRQILGQKVEFLVSFYNNEISEKSEIFDDQFSVERPDGSNFTLKIRSTKLEDSAMYFCASSETGKETQYFGPGTRLLVL.